The present entry profiles one TCR beta chain with its context. The data originate from a study of OX40 agonist ivuxolimab in advanced cancers. CDR3 length: 14 amino acids. V lost 5 bases and J lost 3; bases outside the gene matches: 7. Germline V gene data show CDR1 as SEHNR and CDR2 as FQNEAQ (reference sequence). Sequencing used immunoSEQ multiplex PCR; TCRdb keeps in-frame clones, though not all of them. The sample records more than 75,000 clones, approximately 80% being singletons. This TCR was sampled from an adult with an advanced solid tumor such as melanoma, head and neck, liver or kidney cancer. V gene TRBV7-9 combines with J gene TRBJ2-7; 7 bases fit TRBD1. The source material was CD4+ or CD8+ T cells sorted from blood, sampled in a trial of the OX40 agonist ivuxolimab. CDR3 loop: CASSPPGQYYEQYF. Written as DNA, the CDR3 is TGTGCCAGCAGCCCCCCGGGACAGTACTACGAGCAGTACTTC.